This T cell receptor beta chain was retrieved from a study of blood T cell repertoires in COVID-19. Trimming removed 0 bases from V and 3 bases from J, with 15 bases in between. The CDR3 loop spans 17 amino acids. Germline CDR1 reads LGHNA; CDR2 reads YSLEER. Produced via immunoSEQ multiplex PCR; TCRdb's table is partial and in-frame only. This sample carries about 260,000 clones, approximately 80% of them seen once, and the ten largest clones take around 4%. Input material: peripheral blood. V usage is TRBV4-3 and J usage is TRBJ2-1; perhaps TRBD1 as D (5 bases). This receptor was taken from a man aged 60 to 69 with acute or convalescent COVID-19. CDR3 amino acids: CASSQDVAGIGYNEQFF. Written as DNA, the CDR3 is TGCGCCAGCAGCCAAGATGTGGCAGGGATTGGCTACAATGAGCAGTTCTTC.